These 31 T cell receptor beta chains share one sample of origin, sequenced in a study of OX40 agonist ivuxolimab in advanced cancers. TCRdb's copy holds only in-frame clones and misses some; the assay was immunoSEQ multiplex PCR. The sample holds tens of thousands of clones; approximately 92% are singletons and the top ten take about 0.3%. The sequencing used CD4+ or CD8+ T cells sorted from blood, collected in a trial of the OX40 agonist ivuxolimab. The receptors originated from an adult with an advanced solid tumor such as melanoma, head and neck, liver or kidney cancer.

CDR3: CASSWTGEGEKLFF. The CDR3 DNA reads TGCGCCAGCAGTTGGACAGGGGAGGGTGAAAAACTGTTTTTT. The rearrangement links TRBV4-1 to TRBJ1-4, with 9 bases fitting TRBD1. The V and J ends lost 6 bases and 7 bases, in that order; junction bases with no gene match: 6. Germline CDR1 and CDR2: MGHRA and YSYEKL. The CDR3 totals 14 residues.

V and J are TRBV30 and TRBJ2-1, with 11 bases lining up with TRBD2. The J segment lost 15 bases and the V segment lost 2 bases, leaving 9 bases of the junction unmatched. Germline assignment: CDR1 GTSNPN and CDR2 SVGIG (reference sequence). CDR3 length: 13 amino acids. CDR3 coding DNA: TGTGCCTGGAGTTTTAAGGTGGGACTAGCGGCGTTCTTC. The encoded protein is CAWSFKVGLAAFF.

Details on this clone: An end of the junction does not agree with germline; a read error may underlie this. The gene calls are TRBV15 and TRBJ1-6; the D gene is possibly TRBD1 (5 bases). The CDR3 runs to 15 residues. Per the germline V gene, CDR1 is LNHNV and CDR2 is YYDKDF (reference sequence). The DNA for the CDR3 is TGTGCCACCAGCGGAGACAGCTCCTATAATTCACCCCTCCACTTT. Encoded protein: CATSGDSSYNSPLHF.

The CDR3 region is CASSTQGGGSYEQYF. CDR3 nucleotide sequence: TGTGCCAGTAGTACACAGGGCGGCGGGTCCTACGAGCAGTACTTC. The rearrangement links TRBV19 to TRBJ2-7, with D possibly being TRBD1 (6 bases). The CDR3 has 15 residues. V lost 4 bases and J lost 1, with 14 bases in between. CDR1 and CDR2 (germline): LNHDA, SQIVND (reference sequence).

The chain is built from TRBV27 and TRBJ1-1, with D tentatively TRBD1 (5 bases). This CDR3 comprises 11 residues. Germline CDR1 and CDR2: MNHEY and SMNVEV (reference sequence). V lost 10 bases and J lost 6, with 12 bases in between. The CDR3 DNA is TGTGCCACTGGGAGGGGAGCTGAAGCTTTCTTT. Its protein is CATGRGAEAFF.

This clone was seen a single time. The V call is TRBV30, the J call TRBJ1-1, with D possibly TRBD1 on 5 matching bases. Germline V gene data show CDR1 as GTSNPN and CDR2 as SVGIG (reference sequence). CDR3 size: 12 residues. The V end was cut by 8 bases, the J end by 5 bases, with 15 bases between. The CDR3 is CARTEGRTEAFF. The CDR3 DNA is TGTGCCCGAACCGAGGGGAGAACTGAAGCTTTCTTT. The whole variable domain, filled in from reference TRBV30 and TRBJ1-1, reads SQTIHQWPATLVQPVGSPLSLECTVEGTSNPNLYWYRQAAGRGLQLLFYSVGIGQISSEVPQNLSASRPQDRQFILSSKKLLLSDSGFYLCARTEGRTEAFFGQGTRLTVV.

The J gene is TRBJ2-7, the V gene TRBV19; TRBD2 is a possible D gene (5 bases). CDR3 size: 15 residues. Germline CDR1 and CDR2: LNHDA and SQIVND (reference sequence). Trimming left V 3 bases short and J 1 base short, with 13 bases between. CDR3 nucleotides: TGTGCCAGTAGTATGTCGGGGAGATCATCCTACGAGCAGTACTTC. Translation: CASSMSGRSSYEQYF.

The chain is built from TRBV6-5 and TRBJ1-3; D is uncertain. Germline lookup yields CDR1 MNHEY and CDR2 SVGAGI. V gave up 4 bases and J gave up 8 bases, with 6 bases separating them. The CDR3 is 11 amino acids. CDR3 protein: CASSFKDTIYF. As DNA, the CDR3 is TGTGCCAGCAGTTTTAAGGACACCATATATTTT.

This sequence joins TRBV29-1 and TRBJ2-7; 11 bases align to TRBD2. Losses at the gene ends were 1 base for V and 5 bases for J; bases not matched to a gene: 1. The CDR3 is 13 residues long. Germline V CDR1 and CDR2: SQVTM, ANQGSEA. The CDR3 region is CSVEGLAGHEQYF. DNA for the CDR3: TGCAGCGTTGAAGGACTAGCGGGACACGAGCAGTACTTC.

The chain has TRBV21-1 and TRBJ2-2; the table's TRBD2 call for D was not verified on the DNA. TRBV21-1 is annotated as a pseudogene. This CDR3 has 15 residues. This CDR3 is CASSKRGGNTGELFF. The DNA of the CDR3 is TGTGCCAGCAGCAAACGGGGGGGAAACACCGGGGAGCTGTTTTTT.

This chain connects TRBV4-1 to TRBJ1-2; TRBD1 aligns across 7 bases. Germline V gene data show CDR1 as MGHRA and CDR2 as YSYEKL. The ends lost 3 bases at V and 0 bases at J; junction bases unmatched: 10. The CDR3 spans 17 residues. The DNA of the CDR3 is TGCGCCAGCAGCCATCTTCCCGGGACAGTAGCTAACTATGGCTACACCTTC. This sequence encodes CASSHLPGTVANYGYTF.

The chain has TRBV30 and TRBJ2-1; no firm D call. Germline V gene sequence: CDR1 GTSNPN, CDR2 SVGIG (reference sequence). Trimming removed 2 bases at V and 2 bases at J, with 19 bases between. There are 17 residues in the CDR3. CDR3 sequence reads: CAWSFVRTFLTYNEQFF. CDR3 nucleotides: TGTGCCTGGAGTTTCGTGCGGACGTTTCTAACCTACAATGAGCAGTTCTTC.

This chain links TRBV27 with TRBJ1-2, with 8 bases that match TRBD1. The CDR3 length is 15 residues. Germline CDR1 and CDR2: MNHEY and SMNVEV (reference sequence). V trimming: 0 bases; J trimming: 5 bases; junction bases outside the gene matches: 5. The CDR3 spells CASSLSAGGIYGYTF. For the CDR3, the DNA is TGTGCCAGCAGTTTATCGGCAGGGGGCATATATGGCTACACCTTC.

The V and J genes are TRBV11-3 and TRBJ2-1; 11 bases are shared with TRBD2. Trimming cost V 3 bases and J 4 bases; bases outside gene matches: 11. Germline V CDR1 and CDR2: SGHNT, YENEEA. CDR3 length: 18 amino acids. CDR3 in DNA: TGTGCCAGCAGCTTTAAGACTAGCGGGATAAGGGGTTACAATGAGCAGTTCTTC. It is translated as CASSFKTSGIRGYNEQFF.

The chain combines TRBV5-4 with TRBJ1-2; no clear D gene. Germline CDR1 and CDR2: SGHNT and YYREEE (reference sequence). This CDR3 comprises 12 residues. V shed 7 bases and J shed 1 base, with 8 bases lying between them. CDR3 sequence: CASAGSNYGYTF. CDR3 sequence (DNA): TGTGCCAGCGCTGGGAGTAACTATGGCTACACCTTC.

The chain couples TRBV7-9 to TRBJ2-1, with D possibly being TRBD2 (7 bases). This CDR3 is 17 amino acids long. From germline, CDR1 is SEHNR and CDR2 FQNEAQ (reference sequence). Trimming took off 4 bases at V and 0 bases at J, with 16 bases between the two ends. CDR3 nucleotide sequence: TGTGCCAGCAGCTCATCTACGGGGGGCGGCTCCTACAATGAGCAGTTCTTC. Amino acids: CASSSSTGGGSYNEQFF.

This clone was counted only a few times. The gene calls are TRBV7-9 and TRBJ1-1, with 7 positions matching TRBD1. There are 14 residues in the CDR3. Trimming cost V 1 base and J 4 bases; bases outside gene matches: 3. CDR1 and CDR2 from the germline V gene are SEHNR and FQNEAQ (reference sequence). The CDR3, as DNA: TGTGCCAGCAGCTTAGGACAGGGTACCACTGAAGCTTTCTTT. The encoded protein is CASSLGQGTTEAFF.

This chain links TRBV28 with TRBJ1-5; 10 bases map to TRBD1. J was trimmed by 3 bases and V by 6 bases; bases with no gene match: 5. The V gene's germline CDR1 is MDHEN and CDR2 SYDVKM. This CDR3 has 15 residues. The CDR3: CASSGTGVTNQPQHF. CDR3 DNA: TGTGCCAGCAGCGGGACAGGGGTCACCAATCAGCCCCAGCATTTT.

The gene calls are TRBV6-4 and TRBJ1-5; no reliable D call. The V gene lost 6 bases and the J gene lost 6 bases, with 27 bases spanning the gap. Germline values: CDR1 MRHNA, CDR2 SNTAGT. The CDR3 is 18 amino acids. Here the CDR3 reads CASSREAGVRGPGQPQHF. In DNA form, the CDR3 reads TGTGCCAGCAGCCGTGAGGCTGGGGTGAGAGGCCCCGGTCAGCCCCAGCATTTT.

About this clone: At one end, the junction sequence differs from germline, possibly due to a read error. The V call is TRBV19, the J call TRBJ1-1; the match to TRBD1 covers 7 bases. The CDR3 extends over 11 amino acids. Germline CDR1 is LNHDA and CDR2 is SQIVND (reference sequence). CDR3 loop: CASSIGQDAIF. The CDR3 DNA follows: TGTGCCAGTAGTATCGGACAGGATGCCATCTTT.

This clone was picked up one time. The rearrangement joins TRBV28 to TRBJ1-1; D is unclear. Trimming stripped 7 bases from V and 0 bases from J, with 12 bases between. The CDR3 length is 14 residues. Germline CDR1 and CDR2: MDHEN and SYDVKM. In DNA form, the CDR3 reads TGTGCCAGCACTGAGGGCAACCTGAACACTGAAGCTTTCTTT. Translated, it gives CASTEGNLNTEAFF.

This clone was seen more than once but under ten times. This chain uses TRBV28 with TRBJ1-5; 7 bases are a match to TRBD1. This CDR3 is built from 15 residues. CDR1 MDHEN and CDR2 SYDVKM come from the germline V gene. Trimming took 3 bases from V and 1 from J; bases not matched to a gene: 3. The CDR3: CASSFPGGSNQPQHF. The CDR3 DNA sequence: TGTGCCAGCAGTTTCCCAGGGGGGAGCAATCAGCCCCAGCATTTT.

The genes are TRBV6-1 and TRBJ2-7; D is undetermined. CDR1 and CDR2 from the germline V gene are MNHNS and SASEGT. The CDR3 is 10 amino acids. Trimming left V 6 bases short and J 7 bases short, with 7 bases between. CDR3 DNA: TGTGCCAGCAGGCAATTGGAGCAGTACTTC. This gives the protein CASRQLEQYF.

A single count supports this clone. The chain uses TRBV7-2 and TRBJ1-5; the D is unclear. This CDR3 is built from 14 residues. V lost 1 base to trimming and J lost 0 bases, with 4 bases between them. Germline V gives CDR1 SGHTA, CDR2 FQGNSA. The CDR3 spells CASSLGYSNQPQHF. CDR3 DNA sequence: TGTGCCAGCAGCTTAGGGTATAGCAATCAGCCCCAGCATTTT.

This chain links TRBV5-4 with TRBJ1-1; no firm D call. Germline V CDR1 and CDR2: SGHNT, YYREEE (reference sequence). This CDR3 spans 14 amino acids. V was trimmed by 4 bases and J by 6 bases, leaving 16 bases between them. CDR3 region: CASSRGQYSAEAFF. The CDR3, as DNA: TGTGCCAGCAGCCGCGGCCAGTATAGCGCTGAAGCTTTCTTT. The whole variable domain, filled in from reference TRBV5-4 and TRBJ1-1, reads ETGVTQSPTHLIKTRGQQVTLRCSSQSGHNTVSWYQQALGQGPQFIFQYYREEENGRGNFPPRFSGLQFPNYSSELNVNALELDDSALYLCASSRGQYSAEAFFGQGTRLTVV.

The V gene is TRBV28, the J gene TRBJ2-7, with 9 bases identical to TRBD2. The V gene end was trimmed by 3 bases and the J gene end by 3 bases; junction bases not matched to a gene: 9. The CDR3 is made up of 16 amino acids. CDR1 is MDHEN and CDR2 is SYDVKM in the germline V gene. CDR3 region: CASSLGSSGAYYEQYF. CDR3 sequence (DNA): TGTGCCAGCAGTTTGGGGTCTAGCGGGGCCTACTACGAGCAGTACTTC. Combining the CDR3 with reference TRBV28 and TRBJ2-7 gives the whole variable domain DVKVTQSSRYLVKRTGEKVFLECVQDMDHENMFWYRQDPGLGLRLIYFSYDVKMKEKGDIPEGYSVSREKKERFSLILESASTNQTSMYLCASSLGSSGAYYEQYFGPGTRLTVT.

This chain links TRBV19 with TRBJ2-3, with TRBD2 identical over 16 bases. With 9 bases clipped from V and 2 bases from J, the junction kept 8 bases outside the gene matches. Germline-derived CDR1 and CDR2 are LNHDA and SQIVND (reference sequence). The CDR3 is 17 residues long. The CDR3 reads CASPPGTSGGATDTQYF. The CDR3 DNA is TGTGCCAGCCCTCCCGGGACTAGCGGGGGGGCCACAGATACGCAGTATTTT.

The chain recombines TRBV15 with TRBJ1-1, with D perhaps TRBD1 (6 bases). Trimming took 0 bases from V and 5 from J, leaving 13 bases between them. CDR1 LNHNV and CDR2 YYDKDF come from the germline V gene (reference sequence). This CDR3 comprises 15 residues. The CDR3 region is CATSREGGRKTEAFF. DNA for the CDR3: TGTGCCACCAGCAGAGAGGGGGGGCGGAAGACTGAAGCTTTCTTT.

The chain combines TRBV12-5 with TRBJ2-3; 8 bases line up with TRBD1. CDR1 LGHNT and CDR2 FRNRAP come from the germline V gene. Trimming cost V 0 bases and J 10 bases; bases outside gene matches: 6. The CDR3 totals 14 residues. The DNA of the CDR3 is TGTGCTAGTGGTTTGGTACCTGGACAGGGCGCGCAGTATTTT. Its protein is CASGLVPGQGAQYF. Filled out from reference TRBV12-5 and TRBJ2-3, the complete variable domain reads DARVTQTPRHKVTEMGQEVTMRCQPILGHNTVFWYRQTMMQGLELLAYFRNRAPLDDSGMPKDRFSAEMPDATLATLKIQPSEPRDSAVYFCASGLVPGQGAQYFGPGTRLTVL.

The chain carries TRBV14 and TRBJ2-4; D is uncertain. From germline, CDR1 is SGHDN and CDR2 FVKESK. The CDR3 is 13 residues long. Trimming removed 4 bases at V and 7 bases at J, with 11 bases between. CDR3 bases: TGTGCCAGCAGCCCCAGACAAAACAACATTCAGTACTTC. This encodes CASSPRQNNIQYF.

Only one count was recorded for this clone. The chain is built from TRBV10-3 and TRBJ2-3; 10 bases are a match to TRBD1. The V and J ends lost 3 bases and 3 bases, in that order; junction bases with no gene match: 6. The germline V gene encodes CDR1 ENHRY and CDR2 SYGVKD. The CDR3 runs to 16 residues. The CDR3 is CAISEREDRGTDTQYF. In DNA form, the CDR3 reads TGTGCCATCAGTGAAAGGGAGGACAGGGGGACAGATACGCAGTATTTT.